This T cell receptor (beta chain) derives from a study of shared clonotypes between healthy human individuals. In the study overall: Per donor, CD8 memory used one plate, CD8 naive used two, CD4 memory used three and CD4 naive used three.

Adult donors, all healthy and HIV-negative, had no recent acute infections or vaccinations. Notes on this clone: What it binds is not known.

It was across several immunoSEQ plates that each subset's genomic DNA was evenly split. The table came from immunoSEQ multiplex PCR; TCRdb's copy has only in-frame clones and leaves some out. The table has some 200,000 clones, 60% to 70% seen once; the top ten hold over 8.5%. Study observations and caveats: Blood was the only sampled material, and tissue repertoires likely differ.

The J segment lost 2 bases and the V segment lost 10 bases, leaving 3 bases of the junction unmatched. The CDR3 contains 13 residues. Germline values: CDR1 MNHEY, CDR2 SVGAGI. The V and J genes are TRBV6-5 and TRBJ2-7; 12 bases fit TRBD2. The sample taken for sequencing was memory CD4+ T cells sorted from blood. Noted subset: CD45RA-negative fraction. The receptor was derived from a young man in good health. CDR3 DNA: TGTGCCACTAGCGGGAGGGATGCCTACGAGCAGTACTTC. Translation: CATSGRDAYEQYF.